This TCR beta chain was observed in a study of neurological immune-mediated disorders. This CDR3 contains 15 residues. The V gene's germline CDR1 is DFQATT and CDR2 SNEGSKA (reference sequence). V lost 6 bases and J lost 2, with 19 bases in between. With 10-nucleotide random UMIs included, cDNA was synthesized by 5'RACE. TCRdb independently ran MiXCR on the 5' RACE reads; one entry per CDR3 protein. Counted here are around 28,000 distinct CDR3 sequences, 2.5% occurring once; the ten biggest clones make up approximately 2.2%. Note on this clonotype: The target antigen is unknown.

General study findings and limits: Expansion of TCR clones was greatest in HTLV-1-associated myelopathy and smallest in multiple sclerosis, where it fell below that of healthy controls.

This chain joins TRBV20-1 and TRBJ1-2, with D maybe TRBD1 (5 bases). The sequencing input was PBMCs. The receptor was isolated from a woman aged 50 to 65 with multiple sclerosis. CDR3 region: CSAPQGGQANYGYTF. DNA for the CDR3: TGCAGTGCCCCTCAGGGAGGGCAGGCGAACTATGGCTACACCTTC.